This entry lists 25 T cell receptor beta chains sequenced from one sample in a study of blood T cell repertoires in COVID-19. Clones were sequenced by immunoSEQ multiplex PCR, and TCRdb holds only the in-frame ones, with some missing. This table holds about 220,000 clones, approximately 90% found once. Specimen: PBMCs or T cells enriched from blood (not recorded which). The receptor source for this set is a young woman in a cohort exposed to, infected with or recovered from COVID-19 (not recorded which).

This clone was seen only once. Other DNA sequences from this sample encode an identical CDR3 as well. The rearrangement joins TRBV9 to TRBJ2-3; unclear D gene. Trimming removed 1 base at V and 0 bases at J, with 3 bases between. Germline V gene sequence: CDR1 SGDLS, CDR2 YYNGEE. The CDR3 contains 13 residues. The CDR3 DNA is TGTGCCAGCAGCGTAACTAGCACAGATACGCAGTATTTT. The encoded protein is CASSVTSTDTQYF.

This chain connects TRBV5-1 to TRBJ1-1, with no clear D. V lost 5 bases and J lost 3, with 11 bases in between. The CDR3 covers 13 residues. Germline V gene data show CDR1 as SGHRS and CDR2 as YFSETQ. This chain's CDR3 is CASRYSSDTEAFF. Written as DNA, the CDR3 is TGCGCCAGCAGGTACAGCTCGGACACTGAAGCTTTCTTT. Full variable domain (rest looked up from reference TRBV5-1 and TRBJ1-1): KAGVTQTPRYLIKTRGQQVTLSCSPISGHRSVSWYQQTPGQGLQFLFEYFSETQRNKGNFPGRFSGRQFSNSRSEMNVSTLELGDSALYLCASRYSSDTEAFFGQGTRLTVV.

The J gene is TRBJ1-1, the V gene TRBV9; 8 bases map to TRBD1. The ends lost 0 bases at V and 8 bases at J; junction bases unmatched: 6. Germline loops: CDR1 SGDLS, CDR2 YYNGEE. CDR3 length: 14 amino acids. The CDR3 nucleotides are TGTGCCAGCAGCGTAGTGGTGGGGACAGGAGAAGCTTTCTTT. The encoded protein is CASSVVVGTGEAFF. The whole variable domain, remainder taken from reference TRBV9 and TRBJ1-1, is DSGVTQTPKHLITATGQRVTLRCSPRSGDLSVYWYQQSLDQGLQFLIQYYNGEERAKGNILERFSAQQFPDLHSELNLSSLELGDSALYFCASSVVVGTGEAFFGQGTRLTVV.

The chain has TRBV7-9 and TRBJ1-2; 9 positions match TRBD1. The CDR3 extends over 12 amino acids. The germline gives CDR1 SEHNR, CDR2 FQNEAQ (reference sequence). Trimming cost V 2 bases and J 8 bases; bases outside gene matches: 0. The CDR3 sequence is CASSLTGGGYTF. CDR3 coding DNA: TGTGCCAGCAGCTTAACAGGGGGCGGCTACACCTTC.

The rearrangement joins TRBV7-9 to TRBJ1-1; 7 bases map to TRBD1. Germline V gene data show CDR1 as SEHNR and CDR2 as FQNEAQ (reference sequence). Unmatched junction bases numbered 11, after V lost 5 bases and J lost 5 bases. CDR3 size: 15 residues. The CDR3 region has the DNA TGTGCCAGCAGCCAAGCCAGGGGGGTTGAAACTGAAGCTTTCTTT. Residues: CASSQARGVETEAFF.

This clone turned up a few times. This rearrangement joins TRBV19 to TRBJ1-1, with unresolved D. CDR1 is LNHDA and CDR2 is SQIVND in the germline V gene (reference sequence). Deletions cut 8 bases from V and 10 bases from J, with 14 bases between. The CDR3 length is 11 residues. The CDR3 sequence: CASAGNRVAFF. In nucleotides, the CDR3 is TGTGCCAGTGCGGGCAATAGAGTAGCTTTCTTT.

The CDR3 DNA is TGTGCCAGCAGTAGGGGACAGGGTGATGGCTACACCTTC. It is translated as CASSRGQGDGYTF. This chain joins TRBV6-5 and TRBJ1-2; 9 bases are shared with TRBD1. Germline trimming cut 5 bases from V and 6 bases from J; bases unmatched to any gene: 4. Per germline, CDR1 MNHEY and CDR2 SVGAGI. This CDR3 comprises 13 residues.

The chain is built from TRBV7-9 and TRBJ2-2; TRBD1 is a possible D gene (5 bases). Germline V gene data show CDR1 as SEHNR and CDR2 as FQNEAQ (reference sequence). The CDR3 spans 14 residues. The V end was cut by 1 base, the J end by 4 bases, with 7 bases between. DNA of the CDR3: TGTGCCAGCAGCTTAGGACAGAGCACCGGGGAGCTGTTTTTT. Amino acids: CASSLGQSTGELFF. The full variable domain, in which reference TRBV7-9 and TRBJ2-2 provide the parts outside the CDR3, is DTGVSQNPRHKITKRGQNVTFRCDPISEHNRLYWYRQTLGQGPEFLTYFQNEAQLEKSRLLSDRFSAERPKGSFSTLEIQRTEQGDSAMYLCASSLGQSTGELFFGEGSRLTVL.

The V gene is TRBV19, the J gene TRBJ2-1; TRBD1 matches 10 bases. The CDR3 sequence is 17 residues long. J was trimmed by 7 bases and V by 0 bases; bases with no gene match: 9. CDR1 LNHDA and CDR2 SQIVND come from the germline V gene (reference sequence). This CDR3 reads CASSIDHGGQGRNEQFF. CDR3 sequence (DNA): TGTGCCAGTAGTATAGATCACGGGGGACAGGGGAGGAATGAGCAGTTCTTC.

This clone was picked up one time. CDR3 DNA: TGTGCCAGCAGCCCTAGATCACCCGGGACTAGCGGGACTTACACAGATACGCAGTATTTT. This encodes CASSPRSPGTSGTYTDTQYF. This chain connects TRBV7-3 to TRBJ2-3; 13 nucleotides match TRBD2. From germline, CDR1 is SGHTA and CDR2 FQGTGA. The V gene end was trimmed by 5 bases and the J gene end by 2 bases; junction bases not matched to a gene: 16. The CDR3 extends over 20 amino acids.

CDR3 in DNA: TGTGCCACCGCGAGACGGCGGGGGTTGAGCTCCTACAATGAGCAGTTCTTC. Translating it yields CATARRRGLSSYNEQFF. The rearrangement links TRBV24-1 to TRBJ2-1; TRBD2 matches 7 bases. Germline CDR1 and CDR2: KGHDR and SFDVKD. The junction had 13 bases not matched to a gene; V was cut back by 9 bases and J by 0 bases. CDR3 size: 17 residues.

This rearrangement joins TRBV3-1 (or the pseudogene TRBV3-2) to TRBJ2-2; 9 bases line up with TRBD1. V gave up 3 bases and J gave up 7 bases; unmatched junction bases: 6. CDR3 size: 15 residues. Germline CDR1 is LGHDT and CDR2 is YNNKEL (reference sequence). The CDR3 spells CASSQPGQGRGELFF. The CDR3 coding sequence is TGTGCCAGCAGCCAGCCGGGACAGGGCCGCGGGGAGCTGTTTTTT.

J is TRBJ2-5 and V is TRBV6-5; 9 nucleotides line up with TRBD2. The CDR3 totals 15 residues. Looked up from germline, CDR1 is MNHEY and CDR2 is SVGAGI. The ends lost 3 bases at V and 4 bases at J; junction bases unmatched: 6. The CDR3 nucleotides are TGTGCCAGCAGTTATACTAGCGGGTTGGGAGAGACCCAGTACTTC. Protein product: CASSYTSGLGETQYF.

The chain joins TRBV30 to TRBJ2-3, with 13 nucleotides matching TRBD2. From germline, CDR1 is GTSNPN and CDR2 SVGIG (reference sequence). The CDR3 has 16 residues. V lost 0 bases to trimming and J lost 3 bases; unmatched junction nucleotides: 3. As DNA, the CDR3 is TGTGCCTGGAGTGTACTAGCGGGAGGGCCGACAGATACGCAGTATTTT. Translating gives CAWSVLAGGPTDTQYF.

This clone was detected a few times. The chain joins TRBV18 to TRBJ1-1; TRBD1 matches 7 bases. From germline, CDR1 is KGHSH and CDR2 LQKENI. The J segment lost 0 bases and the V segment lost 3 bases, leaving 4 bases of the junction unmatched. The length of the CDR3 is 15 residues. CDR3 bases: TGTGCCAGCTCACCTGAGACAGGGATGAACACTGAAGCTTTCTTT. It codes for CASSPETGMNTEAFF.

The J gene is TRBJ2-1, the V gene TRBV3-1 (or the pseudogene TRBV3-2), with unresolved D. This CDR3 spans 11 amino acids. Germline CDR1 LGHDT, CDR2 YNNKEL (reference sequence). V lost 6 bases to trimming and J lost 9 bases, with 9 bases between them. Here the CDR3 reads CASSLGFEQFF. The CDR3 DNA reads as TGTGCCAGCAGTCTAGGATTTGAGCAGTTCTTC.

The chain uses TRBV3-1 (or the pseudogene TRBV3-2) and TRBJ1-5; D is unclear. V was clipped by 3 bases and J by 8 bases, with 14 bases between them. Germline assignment: CDR1 LGHDT and CDR2 YNNKEL (reference sequence). The CDR3 sequence is 14 residues long. The CDR3 reads CASSHYGGSEPQHF. The CDR3 DNA reads TGTGCCAGCAGCCACTACGGCGGTTCTGAGCCCCAGCATTTT.

The table lists this clone with a count of one. The V gene is TRBV5-1, the J gene TRBJ1-2, with a tentative D call TRBD1 (6 bases). Germline V lookup: CDR1 SGHRS, CDR2 YFSETQ. Trimming cost V 5 bases and J 0 bases, with 14 bases left between them. This CDR3 contains 15 residues. This CDR3 reads CASRWGTQTNYGYTF. DNA of the CDR3: TGCGCCAGCAGATGGGGGACACAAACTAACTATGGCTACACCTTC.

V gene TRBV11-2 combines with J gene TRBJ2-6; no reliable D call. The CDR3 is 13 amino acids. V dropped 8 bases and J dropped 0 bases, with 5 bases sitting between them. CDR1 and CDR2 from the germline V gene are SGHAT and FQNNGV. CDR3 nucleotide sequence: TGTGCCAGCCTTTTCTCTGGGGCCAACGTCCTGACTTTC. Translating gives CASLFSGANVLTF.

The genes are TRBV6-5 and TRBJ1-6; the D is unclear. CDR3 length equals 12 residues. V shed 6 bases and J shed 14 bases, with 14 bases lying between them. Germline lookup yields CDR1 MNHEY and CDR2 SVGAGI. The CDR3 coding sequence is TGTGCCAGCAGCCCAGGACTCCTCACCCTCCACTTT. Translating gives CASSPGLLTLHF.

The chain couples TRBV15 to TRBJ2-7, with TRBD2 matching over 11 bases. This CDR3 contains 15 residues. Trimming cost V 4 bases and J 1 base; bases outside gene matches: 3. In germline, CDR1 is LNHNV, CDR2 YYDKDF (reference sequence). The CDR3 coding sequence is TGTGCCACCAGCATTCGGACTAGCGGGTCCTACGAGCAGTACTTC. Translation gives CATSIRTSGSYEQYF.

The chain has TRBV18 and TRBJ2-7; TRBD2 aligns across 14 bases. V was pared by 4 bases and J by 5 bases, with 4 bases of the junction left unmatched. Germline CDR1 KGHSH, CDR2 LQKENI. The CDR3 loop spans 15 amino acids. CDR3 in amino acids: CASSQGLAGVDEQYF. The CDR3 DNA reads as TGTGCCAGCTCACAGGGACTAGCGGGAGTCGACGAGCAGTACTTC.

The J gene is TRBJ1-2, the V gene TRBV27; 9 bases are a match to TRBD1. The CDR3 sequence is 17 residues long. V lost 6 bases, J lost 3 bases, and 14 bases stayed unmatched. Germline-derived CDR1 and CDR2 are MNHEY and SMNVEV (reference sequence). The DNA for the CDR3 is TGTGCCAGCAGAATTCTTTATCCGGGACAGGGACACTATGGCTACACCTTC. The encoded protein is CASRILYPGQGHYGYTF.

This chain uses TRBV2 with TRBJ1-6; D unclear. The CDR3 extends over 14 amino acids. The V end lost 1 base, the J end lost 9 bases, and 10 bases lay between the germline ends. Germline CDR1 is SNHLY and CDR2 is FYNNEI. CDR3 loop: CASSEVVKISPLHF. The CDR3 DNA is TGTGCCAGCAGTGAAGTAGTCAAAATTTCACCCCTCCACTTT.

V gene TRBV18 combines with J gene TRBJ2-1; 10 bases fit TRBD2. Germline loops: CDR1 KGHSH, CDR2 LQKENI. The junction had 6 bases not matched to a gene; V was cut back by 2 bases and J by 5 bases. The CDR3 contains 16 residues. The CDR3 loop reads CASSPDSGLAHNEQFF. Written as DNA, the CDR3 is TGTGCCAGCTCACCAGACTCGGGACTAGCGCACAATGAGCAGTTCTTC.